The 9 T cell receptor beta chains reported below all come from one sample, sequenced in a study of CD8 T cells in Susac syndrome. After extraction with the RNeasy kit, about 0.45 to 1 ug of the RNA was reverse transcribed using random hexamers. From the immunoSEQ multiplex PCR reads, TCRdb called clonotypes with MiXCR, one entry per CDR3 protein. The sample carries about 120,000 distinct CDR3 sequences, around 94% recorded once. Source material: CD4+ T cells from PBMCs. The receptors stem from a human donor in good health.

The chain links TRBV3-1 to TRBJ1-5; D gene ambiguous. This CDR3 is 13 amino acids long. Germline V gene sequence: CDR1 LGHDT, CDR2 YNNKEL (reference sequence). Trimming stripped 0 bases from V and 9 bases from J, with 9 bases between. The CDR3 loop reads CASSQDHNGPQHF. The DNA of the CDR3 is TGTGCCAGCAGCCAAGATCACAACGGGCCCCAGCATTTT.

The J gene is TRBJ2-6, the V gene TRBV7-3; tentative D call: TRBD2 (7 bases). CDR1 and CDR2 from the germline V gene are SGHTA and FQGTGA. Trimming removed 5 bases at V and 1 base at J, with 9 bases between. The CDR3 extends over 15 amino acids. The CDR3 nucleotides read TGTGCCAGCAGCAGGGGGGGGTCTGGGGCCAACGTCCTGACTTTC. This encodes CASSRGGSGANVLTF.

The V call is TRBV7-9, the J call TRBJ2-5; 9 bases are a match to TRBD1. Germline V lookup: CDR1 SEHNR, CDR2 FQNEAQ (reference sequence). Trimming took 5 bases from V and 6 from J; bases not matched to a gene: 4. This CDR3 comprises 13 residues. The CDR3 spells CASSPQGAKTQYF. The CDR3 nucleotides are TGTGCCAGCAGCCCACAGGGGGCAAAGACCCAGTACTTC.

The gene calls are TRBV3-1 and TRBJ2-2, with D tentatively TRBD2 (5 bases). Germline CDR1 LGHDT, CDR2 YNNKEL (reference sequence). The CDR3 is 15 amino acids. The V gene lost 4 bases and the J gene lost 0 bases, with 9 bases spanning the gap. The CDR3 is CASSRSETNTGELFF. The CDR3 DNA sequence: TGTGCCAGCAGCCGTAGCGAGACGAACACCGGGGAGCTGTTTTTT.

This chain uses TRBV20-1 with TRBJ2-5, with D uncertain. The CDR3 loop spans 12 amino acids. Germline assignment: CDR1 DFQATT and CDR2 SNEGSKA (reference sequence). V was shortened by 5 bases and J by 4 bases, with 11 bases between the two germline ends. CDR3 nucleotides: TGCAGTGCTGGGGTGGTGGGAGAGACCCAGTACTTC. Translation: CSAGVVGETQYF.

V and J are TRBV2 and TRBJ2-7; D remains unclear. The CDR3 has 11 amino acids. V lost 7 bases, J lost 7 bases, and 11 bases lay in between. The germline CDR1 and CDR2 sequences are SNHLY and FYNNEI. The CDR3 reads CASMPGREQYF. In nucleotides, the CDR3 is TGTGCCAGCATGCCGGGCCGGGAGCAGTACTTC.

The chain has TRBV19 and TRBJ2-7, with 7 bases matching TRBD2. The CDR3 length is 14 residues. The V and J ends lost 9 bases and 4 bases, in that order; junction bases with no gene match: 12. Germline loops: CDR1 LNHDA, CDR2 SQIVND (reference sequence). The CDR3 region is CASSGGLGRYEQYF. DNA of the CDR3: TGTGCCAGCTCCGGAGGACTAGGTAGATACGAGCAGTACTTC.

V and J are TRBV24-1 and TRBJ2-2; possible D gene TRBD1, 5 bases. The CDR3 length is 17 residues. Germline-derived CDR1 and CDR2 are KGHDR and SFDVKD. V gave up 0 bases and J gave up 1 base, with 11 bases separating them. CDR3 coding DNA: TGTGCCACCAGTGATTTGAGTCCAGGGCGGAACACCGGGGAGCTGTTTTTT. Translation gives CATSDLSPGRNTGELFF.

The chain employs TRBV10-3 and TRBJ2-5, with 11 bases matching TRBD2. In germline, CDR1 is ENHRY, CDR2 SYGVKD. Unmatched junction bases numbered 7, after V lost 5 bases and J lost 5 bases. The CDR3 spans 15 residues. CDR3 loop: CAISPVAGGRETQYF. The CDR3, as DNA: TGTGCCATCAGTCCTGTAGCGGGAGGGCGGGAGACCCAGTACTTC.